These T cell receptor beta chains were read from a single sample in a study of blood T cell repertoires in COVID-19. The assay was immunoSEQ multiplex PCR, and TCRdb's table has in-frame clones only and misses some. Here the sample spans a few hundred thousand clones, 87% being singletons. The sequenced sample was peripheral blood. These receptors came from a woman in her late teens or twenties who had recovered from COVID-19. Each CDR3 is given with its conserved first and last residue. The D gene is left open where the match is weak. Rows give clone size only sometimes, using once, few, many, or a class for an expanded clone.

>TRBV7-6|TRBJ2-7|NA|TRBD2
CASSLVAGGSYEQYF
TGTGCCAGCAGCTTAGTCGCGGGAGGCTCCTACGAGCAGTACTTC
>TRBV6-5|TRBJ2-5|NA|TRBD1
CASSYGTGVYF
TGTGCCAGCAGTTACGGGACAGGGGTCTACTTC
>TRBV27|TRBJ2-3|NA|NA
CATIGGHTQYF
TGTGCCACAATCGGGGGGCATACGCAGTATTTT
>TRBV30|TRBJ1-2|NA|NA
CAWSASRWGQGYGYTF
TGTGCCTGGAGTGCCTCGCGTTGGGGGCAAGGCTATGGCTACACCTTC
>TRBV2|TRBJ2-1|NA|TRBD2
CASRREGVYNEQFF
TGTGCCAGCAGGCGGGAGGGGGTGTACAATGAGCAGTTCTTC
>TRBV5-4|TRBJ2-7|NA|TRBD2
CASSLVWREGVYEQYF
TGTGCCAGCAGCTTGGTCTGGCGGGAGGGTGTCTACGAGCAGTACTTC
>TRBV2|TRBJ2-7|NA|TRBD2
CASQPASGSSYEQYF
TGTGCGTCCCAACCGGCTAGCGGGAGCTCCTACGAGCAGTACTTC
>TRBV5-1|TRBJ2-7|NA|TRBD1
CASSIGQGLYEQYF
TGCGCCAGCAGTATCGGACAGGGCCTATACGAGCAGTACTTC
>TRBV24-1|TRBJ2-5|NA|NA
CATSDFGRVETQYF
TGTGCCACCAGTGATTTCGGCAGGGTTGAGACCCAGTACTTC
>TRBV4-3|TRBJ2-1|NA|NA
CASSQVWDTHEQFF
TGCGCCAGCAGCCAAGTATGGGACACCCATGAGCAGTTCTTC
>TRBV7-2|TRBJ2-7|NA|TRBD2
CASSQLAEQYF
TGTGCCAGCAGCCAACTAGCGGAGCAGTACTTC
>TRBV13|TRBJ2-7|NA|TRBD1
CASQLGQGALYEQYF
TGTGCCAGTCAACTCGGGCAGGGGGCATTGTACGAGCAGTACTTC
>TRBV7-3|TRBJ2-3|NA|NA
CASSLGAGGTDTQYF
TGTGCCAGCAGCTTGGGCGCAGGGGGCACAGATACGCAGTATTTT
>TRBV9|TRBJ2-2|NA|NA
CASSGGTLNTGELFF
TGTGCCAGCAGCGGCGGGACTCTGAACACCGGGGAGCTGTTTTTT
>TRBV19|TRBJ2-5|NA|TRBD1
CASSIEGQGPWKTQYF
TGTGCCAGTAGTATAGAGGGACAGGGGCCCTGGAAGACCCAGTACTTC
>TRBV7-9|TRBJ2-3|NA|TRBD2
CASSSRRGLGTDTQYF
TGTGCCAGCAGCTCCCGTAGGGGACTAGGGACAGATACGCAGTATTTT
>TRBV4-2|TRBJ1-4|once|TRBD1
CASSQDPGGNEKLFF
TGTGCCAGCAGCCAGGACCCAGGGGGTAATGAAAAACTGTTTTTT
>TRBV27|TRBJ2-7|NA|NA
CASSFSGLPYEQYF
TGTGCCAGCAGTTTCAGCGGGCTCCCCTACGAGCAGTACTTC
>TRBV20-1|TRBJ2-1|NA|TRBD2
CSASRRTSGYNEQFF
TGCAGTGCTAGTCGGAGGACTAGCGGCTACAATGAGCAGTTCTTC
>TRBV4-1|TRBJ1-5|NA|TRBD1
CASSQPPGTGSIRSNQPQHF
TGCGCCAGCAGCCAACCGCCCGGGACAGGTAGCATTCGAAGCAATCAGCCCCAGCATTTT
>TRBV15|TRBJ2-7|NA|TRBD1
CATSRGTGVYEQYF
TGTGCCACCAGCAGAGGTACAGGGGTCTACGAGCAGTACTTC
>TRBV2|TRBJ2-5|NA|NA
CASRIGTQEETQYF
TGTGCCAGCAGGATCGGGACACAAGAAGAGACCCAGTACTTC
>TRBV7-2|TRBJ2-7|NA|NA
CASSFGRAESYEQYF
TGTGCCAGCAGCTTCGGCAGGGCAGAATCCTACGAGCAGTACTTC
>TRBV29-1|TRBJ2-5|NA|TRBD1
CSVEVRQGRHYQETQYF
TGCAGCGTTGAAGTCCGACAGGGGCGCCACTATCAAGAGACCCAGTACTTC
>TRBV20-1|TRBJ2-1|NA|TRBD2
CSASLGGLAVRNEQFF
TGCAGTGCTAGTTTAGGAGGACTAGCGGTTCGAAATGAGCAGTTCTTC
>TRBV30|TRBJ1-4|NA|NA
CAWSVVGATNEKLFF
TGTGCCTGGAGTGTAGTTGGAGCAACTAATGAAAAACTGTTTTTT
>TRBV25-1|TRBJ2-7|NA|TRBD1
CASSETVPFRDSYEQYF
TGTGCCAGCAGTGAGACCGTCCCCTTCCGGGACAGCTACGAGCAGTACTTC
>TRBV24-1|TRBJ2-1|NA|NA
CATSDPSTDSSYNEQFF
TGTGCCACCAGTGATCCCTCGACAGACAGCTCCTACAATGAGCAGTTCTTC
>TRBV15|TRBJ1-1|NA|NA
CATSRANRDTEAFF
TGTGCCACCAGCAGAGCTAACAGGGACACTGAAGCTTTCTTT
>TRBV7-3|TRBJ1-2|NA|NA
CASSFGANYGYTF
TGTGCCAGCAGCTTCGGGGCTAACTATGGCTACACCTTC
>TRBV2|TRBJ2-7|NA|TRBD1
CASSGQGGRSYEQYF
TGTGCCAGCAGTGGACAGGGTGGAAGGTCCTACGAGCAGTACTTC
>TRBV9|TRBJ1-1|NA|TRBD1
CASSLSGQMNTEAFF
TGTGCCAGCAGCCTATCGGGACAGATGAACACTGAAGCTTTCTTT
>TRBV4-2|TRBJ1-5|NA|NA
CASSQTKDSNQPQHF
TGTGCCAGCAGCCAAACTAAAGACAGCAATCAGCCCCAGCATTTT
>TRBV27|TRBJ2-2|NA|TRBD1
CASRPGTAGELFF
TGTGCCAGCAGACCCGGGACAGCCGGGGAGCTGTTTTTT
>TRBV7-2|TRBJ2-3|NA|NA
CASSLVGGVGADTQYF
TGTGCCAGCAGCTTAGTAGGGGGAGTTGGTGCAGATACGCAGTATTTT
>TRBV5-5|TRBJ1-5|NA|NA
CASSLTDYSNQPQHF
TGTGCCAGCAGCCTGACGGACTATAGCAATCAGCCCCAGCATTTT
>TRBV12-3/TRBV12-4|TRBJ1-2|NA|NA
CASATVYGYTF
TGTGCCAGCGCTACGGTCTATGGCTACACCTTC
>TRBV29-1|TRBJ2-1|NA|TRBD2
CSALGLAKNEQFF
TGCAGCGCCCTCGGACTAGCGAAGAATGAGCAGTTCTTC
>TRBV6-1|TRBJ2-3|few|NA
CASSDSVSSTDTQYF
TGTGCCAGCAGTGACAGCGTATCTAGCACAGATACGCAGTATTTT
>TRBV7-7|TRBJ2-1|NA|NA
CASSLGSVPYNEQFF
TGTGCCAGCAGCTTAGGAAGCGTTCCCTACAATGAGCAGTTCTTC
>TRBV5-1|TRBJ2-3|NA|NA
CASARLSGSTDTQYF
TGCGCCAGCGCACGCCTCAGCGGGAGCACAGATACGCAGTATTTT
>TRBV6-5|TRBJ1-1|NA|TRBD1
CASSSGQGIQNTEAFF
TGTGCCAGCAGTTCCGGACAGGGGATACAGAACACTGAAGCTTTCTTT
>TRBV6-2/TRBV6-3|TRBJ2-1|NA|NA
CASSYLNWNEQFF
TGTGCCAGCAGTTATCTGAACTGGAATGAGCAGTTCTTC
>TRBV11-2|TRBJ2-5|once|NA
CASSVTLPAGQYF
TGTGCCAGCAGCGTGACTCTCCCCGCGGGCCAGTACTTC